A single sample is the source of the 26 T cell receptor beta chains below, sequenced in a study of blood T cell repertoires in COVID-19. The protocol was immunoSEQ multiplex PCR, while the TCRdb copy is restricted to in-frame clones and leaves out a portion. The sample holds over 150,000 clones, around 80% seen once. Sequenced: peripheral blood. The receptors were gathered from a human donor in a cohort sampled during active COVID-19.

This chain joins TRBV19 and TRBJ1-2, with TRBD1 as a possible D gene (6 bases). Trimming took off 4 bases at V and 4 bases at J, with 22 bases between the two ends. Germline assignment: CDR1 LNHDA and CDR2 SQIVND (reference sequence). This CDR3 has 17 residues. Here the CDR3 DNA reads TGTGCCAGTAGTAGGCCCCTCCGGGACACACAGTTCTATGGCTACACCTTC. It translates to CASSRPLRDTQFYGYTF. Full variable domain (rest looked up from reference TRBV19 and TRBJ1-2): DGGITQSPKYLFRKEGQNVTLSCEQNLNHDAMYWYRQDPGQGLRLIYYSQIVNDFQKGDIAEGYSVSREKKESFPLTVTSAQKNPTAFYLCASSRPLRDTQFYGYTFGSGTRLTVV.

The chain combines TRBV12-3 or TRBV12-4 with TRBJ1-2; the D gene is possibly TRBD1 (6 bases). Trimming pared 3 bases from V and 7 bases from J, leaving 12 bases between. CDR3 length: 13 amino acids. In DNA, the CDR3 is TGTGCCAGCAGTTTGGTCAGGGGCGGTGGCTACACCTTC. Its protein is CASSLVRGGGYTF.

The rearrangement links TRBV2 to TRBJ1-1, with 7 bases that match TRBD1. With 7 bases clipped from V and 1 base from J, the junction kept 6 bases outside the gene matches. The CDR3 totals 14 residues. The germline CDR1 and CDR2 sequences are SNHLY and FYNNEI. CDR3 sequence: CASNPTGRNTEAFF. The CDR3 DNA follows: TGTGCCAGCAACCCGACAGGGAGGAACACTGAAGCTTTCTTT.

CDR3: CASGGETYNEQFF. The DNA of the CDR3 is TGTGCCAGCGGCGGGGAGACTTACAATGAGCAGTTCTTC. The chain joins TRBV7-2 to TRBJ2-1, with D possibly matching TRBD2 (6 bases). The CDR3 spans 13 residues. The V gene's germline CDR1 is SGHTA and CDR2 FQGNSA. With 8 bases removed from V and 4 bases from J, the gap between germline ends came to 12 bases.

Points on this clone: This same CDR3 is encoded by further DNA sequences in the sample. CDR3 region: CASSLSGGADTQYF. CDR3 DNA sequence: TGTGCCAGCAGCTTAAGCGGGGGCGCAGATACGCAGTATTTT. The chain combines TRBV11-2 with TRBJ2-3; the match to TRBD2 covers 8 bases. The ends lost 2 bases at V and 4 bases at J; junction bases unmatched: 2. Germline-derived CDR1 and CDR2 are SGHAT and FQNNGV. CDR3 size: 14 residues.

The chain couples TRBV5-1 to TRBJ2-5; TRBD2 agrees at 10 bases. The CDR3 covers 14 residues. V lost 2 bases, J lost 5 bases, and 3 bases stayed unmatched. In germline, CDR1 is SGHRS, CDR2 YFSETQ. CDR3 sequence: CASSLLTSGETQYF. The DNA for the CDR3 is TGCGCCAGCAGCTTACTGACTAGCGGGGAGACCCAGTACTTC. Together with reference TRBV5-1 and TRBJ2-5, the CDR3 gives the full variable domain: KAGVTQTPRYLIKTRGQQVTLSCSPISGHRSVSWYQQTPGQGLQFLFEYFSETQRNKGNFPGRFSGRQFSNSRSEMNVSTLELGDSALYLCASSLLTSGETQYFGPGTRLLVL.

This clone has just one count. CDR3 amino acids: CAISETSASSYEQYF. Written as DNA, the CDR3 is TGTGCCATCAGTGAGACGTCTGCGAGCTCCTACGAGCAGTACTTC. The V call is TRBV10-3, the J call TRBJ2-7; D uncertain. The V end was cut by 2 bases, the J end by 0 bases, with 11 bases between. This CDR3 is built from 15 residues. The germline gives CDR1 ENHRY, CDR2 SYGVKD.

The rearrangement links TRBV11-2 to TRBJ2-7, with D possibly matching TRBD1 (6 bases). The length of the CDR3 is 13 residues. Trimming cost V 5 bases and J 5 bases, with 13 bases left between them. The germline V gene encodes CDR1 SGHAT and CDR2 FQNNGV. The chain's CDR3 is CASSAGQQHEQYF. CDR3 sequence (DNA): TGTGCCAGCAGCGCCGGACAGCAGCACGAGCAGTACTTC.

The V and J genes are TRBV19 and TRBJ1-2; 10 nucleotides match TRBD1. This CDR3 region has 14 residues. The germline CDR1 and CDR2 sequences are LNHDA and SQIVND (reference sequence). The trim removed 7 bases at V and 4 bases at J, leaving 6 bases unmatched. This chain's CDR3 is CASTHRDRGYGYTF. The CDR3 DNA is TGTGCCAGTACACACCGGGACAGGGGCTATGGCTACACCTTC.

The chain joins TRBV11-3 to TRBJ2-5; D possibly corresponds to TRBD1 (5 bases). The CDR3 sequence is 13 residues long. Trimming took off 5 bases at V and 2 bases at J, with 9 bases between the two ends. Germline V gives CDR1 SGHNT, CDR2 YENEEA. The CDR3 DNA reads TGTGCCAGCAGCCAAGACAGTCAAGAGACCCAGTACTTC. Translated: CASSQDSQETQYF. Full variable domain (outside the CDR3, taken from reference TRBV11-3 and TRBJ2-5): EAGVVQSPRYKIIEKKQPVAFWCNPISGHNTLYWYLQNLGQGPELLIRYENEEAVDDSQLPKDRFSAERLKGVDSTLKIQPAELGDSAVYLCASSQDSQETQYFGPGTRLLVL.

This chain connects TRBV24-1 to TRBJ2-3, with 12 bases identical to TRBD2. This CDR3 region has 16 residues. J lost 4 bases, V lost 4 bases, and 5 bases had no gene match. The germline V gene has CDR1 KGHDR and CDR2 SFDVKD. Here the CDR3 reads CATSDPSGGAADTQYF. DNA for the CDR3: TGTGCCACCAGTGACCCTAGCGGGGGGGCGGCAGATACGCAGTATTTT.

This clone was observed a single time. V is TRBV3-1 (or the pseudogene TRBV3-2) and J is TRBJ2-7; weak D call: TRBD1 (6 bases). Germline V gene lookup returns CDR1 LGHDT and CDR2 YNNKEL (reference sequence). Trimming left V 0 bases short and J 5 bases short, with 17 bases between. The CDR3 extends over 16 amino acids. The CDR3: CASSQDTGNTPNEQYF. The CDR3 DNA reads as TGTGCCAGCAGCCAAGATACAGGGAATACCCCAAACGAGCAGTACTTC.

This chain uses TRBV7-3 with TRBJ2-3; 13 bases match TRBD2. This CDR3 is built from 15 residues. V was pared by 5 bases and J by 3 bases, with 2 bases of the junction left unmatched. CDR1 SGHTA and CDR2 FQGTGA come from the germline V gene. The CDR3 loop reads CASSQGLAGTDTQYF. The CDR3 DNA reads as TGTGCCAGCAGCCAGGGACTAGCGGGGACAGATACGCAGTATTTT.

This clone appeared once. DNA for the CDR3: TGTGCCTGGAGTGCTTTCCGACGGGAATACGAGCAGTACTTC. The encoded protein is CAWSAFRREYEQYF. The chain employs TRBV30 and TRBJ2-7, with D possibly TRBD2 on 5 matching bases. The CDR3 covers 14 residues. Germline loops: CDR1 GTSNPN, CDR2 SVGIG (reference sequence). The V end lost 1 base, the J end lost 4 bases, and 14 bases lay between the germline ends.

The J gene is TRBJ2-7, the V gene TRBV5-4; 8 positions match TRBD2. The CDR3 covers 14 residues. The germline V gene has CDR1 SGHNT and CDR2 YYREEE (reference sequence). Germline trimming cut 3 bases from V and 7 bases from J; bases unmatched to any gene: 9. CDR3 coding DNA: TGTGCCAGCAGCTCGGCCGGCGGGGGGCGGGAGCAGTACTTC. Translated, it gives CASSSAGGGREQYF.

The chain uses TRBV7-3 and TRBJ2-3; no firm D call. Per the germline V gene, CDR1 is SGHTA and CDR2 is FQGTGA. CDR3 size: 17 residues. V was trimmed by 1 base and J by 4 bases, leaving 18 bases between them. The CDR3 sequence: CASSLSGGNLRADTQYF. The CDR3 DNA is TGTGCCAGCAGCTTAAGTGGCGGAAACCTACGGGCAGATACGCAGTATTTT.

This chain uses TRBV5-4 with TRBJ2-7; D uncertain. Germline values: CDR1 SGHNT, CDR2 YYREEE (reference sequence). The CDR3 has 13 residues. V was cut by 4 bases and J by 0 bases, with 8 bases left in between. The CDR3 is CASSVPGSYEQYF. The CDR3 DNA reads as TGTGCCAGCAGCGTCCCAGGCTCCTACGAGCAGTACTTC.

This rearrangement joins TRBV28 to TRBJ2-1; 7 nucleotides agree with TRBD1. V lost 5 bases, J lost 6 bases, and 10 bases stayed unmatched. The CDR3 consists of 15 residues. Germline V gives CDR1 MDHEN, CDR2 SYDVKM. The CDR3 nucleotides read TGTGCCAGCAGTGCGCCTAGGGGGCAGGTCAATGAGCAGTTCTTC. Its protein is CASSAPRGQVNEQFF. The full variable domain, in which reference TRBV28 and TRBJ2-1 provide the parts outside the CDR3, is DVKVTQSSRYLVKRTGEKVFLECVQDMDHENMFWYRQDPGLGLRLIYFSYDVKMKEKGDIPEGYSVSREKKERFSLILESASTNQTSMYLCASSAPRGQVNEQFFGPGTRLTVL.

This clone has ten or more counts. The chain uses TRBV7-9 and TRBJ2-7; 11 bases line up with TRBD2. This CDR3 region has 14 residues. V was clipped by 4 bases and J by 2 bases; unmatched bases: 1. Germline V gives CDR1 SEHNR, CDR2 FQNEAQ (reference sequence). CDR3 sequence (DNA): TGTGCCAGCAGCTCACTAGCGGGGGCCTACGAGCAGTACTTC. Encoded protein: CASSSLAGAYEQYF.

This chain connects TRBV7-9 to TRBJ2-6; a possible D gene is TRBD2 (5 bases). Germline V gene sequence: CDR1 SEHNR, CDR2 FQNEAQ (reference sequence). The V end was cut by 6 bases, the J end by 0 bases, with 15 bases between. CDR3 length: 17 amino acids. The CDR3 coding sequence is TGTGCCAGCAGATTCAGGACGGGGAACTCTGGGGCCAACGTCCTGACTTTC. It encodes CASRFRTGNSGANVLTF.

The J gene is TRBJ1-1, the V gene TRBV5-8; D uncertain. The germline V and J ends were trimmed by 6 bases and 6 bases, with 15 bases remaining between them. Germline loops: CDR1 SGHTS, CDR2 YDEGEE. The CDR3 has 13 residues. The CDR3 DNA sequence: TGTGCCAGCACGAGGGTTAGAGTGTCTGAAGCTTTCTTT. It yields the protein CASTRVRVSEAFF.

The V call is TRBV10-1, the J call TRBJ2-7; 11 bases map to TRBD2. Germline loops: CDR1 WNHNN, CDR2 SYGVQD (reference sequence). With V trimmed by 0 bases and J by 5 bases, 6 bases remained unmatched. The CDR3 has 16 amino acids. The CDR3 DNA sequence: TGCGCCAGCAGTGAGTCGACTAGCGGGGAAAAAAACGAGCAGTACTTC. Encoded protein: CASSESTSGEKNEQYF.

The CDR3 reads CASSTTGEVYEQYF. As DNA, the CDR3 is TGTGCCAGCAGCACGACAGGGGAAGTCTACGAGCAGTACTTC. This chain uses TRBV7-2 with TRBJ2-7; 8 nucleotides align to TRBD1. This CDR3 spans 14 amino acids. Germline-derived CDR1 and CDR2 are SGHTA and FQGNSA. The ends lost 5 bases at V and 3 bases at J; junction bases unmatched: 6.

V usage is TRBV6-5 and J usage is TRBJ2-1, with D hard to call. The length of the CDR3 is 13 residues. V lost 6 bases and J 0 bases, leaving 6 bases between the germline ends. Germline V gives CDR1 MNHEY, CDR2 SVGAGI. CDR3 loop: CASSDSSYNEQFF. The CDR3 bases are TGTGCCAGCAGCGATAGCTCCTACAATGAGCAGTTCTTC.

Concerning this clone itself: Other DNA sequences of this sample code for an identical CDR3. CDR3 DNA sequence: TGTGCCAGCAGCTTCACAGGAGAGGAAGCTTTCTTT. Protein: CASSFTGEEAFF. The chain employs TRBV5-5 and TRBJ1-1; D may be TRBD1 (5 bases). The V and J ends lost 2 bases and 8 bases respectively, with 10 bases between them. CDR3 length: 12 residues. CDR1 SGHKS and CDR2 YYEKEE come from the germline V gene (reference sequence).

The chain joins TRBV10-3 to TRBJ2-1; 11 nucleotides match TRBD2. Losses at the gene ends were 2 bases for V and 0 bases for J; bases not matched to a gene: 6. CDR3 length equals 18 residues. Germline values: CDR1 ENHRY, CDR2 SYGVKD. This CDR3 reads CAISEPSLAGGSYNEQFF. CDR3 nucleotide sequence: TGTGCCATCAGTGAGCCCTCGCTAGCGGGGGGCTCCTACAATGAGCAGTTCTTC.